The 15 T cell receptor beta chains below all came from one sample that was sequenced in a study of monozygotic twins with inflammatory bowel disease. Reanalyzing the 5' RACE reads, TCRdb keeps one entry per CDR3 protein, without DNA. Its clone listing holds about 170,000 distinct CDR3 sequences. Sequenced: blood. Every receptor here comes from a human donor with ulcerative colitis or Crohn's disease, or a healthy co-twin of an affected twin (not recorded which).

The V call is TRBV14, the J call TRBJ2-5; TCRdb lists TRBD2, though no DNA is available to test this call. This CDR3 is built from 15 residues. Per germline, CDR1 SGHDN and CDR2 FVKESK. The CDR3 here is CASSPGTSGSETQYF.

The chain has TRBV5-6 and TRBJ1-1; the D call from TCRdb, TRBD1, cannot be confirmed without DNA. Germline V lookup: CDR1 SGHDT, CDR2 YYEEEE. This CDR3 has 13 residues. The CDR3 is CASRTGWNTEAFF.

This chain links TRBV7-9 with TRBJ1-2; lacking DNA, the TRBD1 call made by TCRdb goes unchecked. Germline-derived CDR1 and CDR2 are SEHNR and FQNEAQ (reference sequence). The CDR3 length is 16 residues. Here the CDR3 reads CASSSPSDRPNYGYTF. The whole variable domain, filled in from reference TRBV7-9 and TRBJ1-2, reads DTGVSQNPRHKITKRGQNVTFRCDPISEHNRLYWYRQTLGQGPEFLTYFQNEAQLEKSRLLSDRFSAERPKGSFSTLEIQRTEQGDSAMYLCASSSPSDRPNYGYTFGSGTRLTVV.

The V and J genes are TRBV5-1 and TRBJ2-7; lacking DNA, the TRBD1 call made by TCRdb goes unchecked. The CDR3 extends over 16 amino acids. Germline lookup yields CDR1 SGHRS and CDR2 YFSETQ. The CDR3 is CASSLTGGPASYEQYF.

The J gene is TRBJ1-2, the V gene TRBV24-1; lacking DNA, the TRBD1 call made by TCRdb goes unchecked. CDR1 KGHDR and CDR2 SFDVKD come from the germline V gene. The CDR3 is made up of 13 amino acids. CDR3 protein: CATSDQGENGYTF.

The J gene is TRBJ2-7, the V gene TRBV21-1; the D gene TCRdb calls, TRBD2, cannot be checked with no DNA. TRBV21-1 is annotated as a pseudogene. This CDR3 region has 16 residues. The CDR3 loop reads CASSKAKVAGDYEQYF.

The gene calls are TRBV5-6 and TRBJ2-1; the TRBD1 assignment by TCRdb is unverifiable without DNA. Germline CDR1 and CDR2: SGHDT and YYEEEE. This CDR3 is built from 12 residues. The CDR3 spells CASSGTYNEQFF.

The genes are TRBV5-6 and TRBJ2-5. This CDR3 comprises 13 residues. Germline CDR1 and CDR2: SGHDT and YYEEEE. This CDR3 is CASSFPGQETQYF.

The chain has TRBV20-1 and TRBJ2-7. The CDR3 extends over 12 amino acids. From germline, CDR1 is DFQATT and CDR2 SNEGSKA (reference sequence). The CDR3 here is CSALSNSYEQYF.

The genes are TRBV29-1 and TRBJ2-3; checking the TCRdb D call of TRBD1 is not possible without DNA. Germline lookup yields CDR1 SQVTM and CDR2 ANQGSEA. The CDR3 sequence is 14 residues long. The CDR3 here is CSVGAGTGVNTQYF.

CDR3 sequence reads: CATSDRTAQETQYF. This chain connects TRBV24-1 to TRBJ2-5. This CDR3 has 14 residues. The germline CDR1 and CDR2 sequences are KGHDR and SFDVKD.

The chain's CDR3 is CASSYEQSTDTQYF. The chain has TRBV6-5 and TRBJ2-3. Germline lookup yields CDR1 MNHEY and CDR2 SVGAGI. The CDR3 has 14 residues.

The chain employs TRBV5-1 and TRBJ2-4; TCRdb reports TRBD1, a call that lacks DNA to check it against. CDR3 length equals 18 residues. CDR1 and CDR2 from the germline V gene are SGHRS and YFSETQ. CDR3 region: CASSSPGQGGLAGNIQYF.

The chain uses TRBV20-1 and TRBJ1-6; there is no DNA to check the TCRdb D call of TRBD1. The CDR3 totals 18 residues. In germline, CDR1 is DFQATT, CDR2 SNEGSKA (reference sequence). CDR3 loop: CSARARDRGRGGDSPLHF.

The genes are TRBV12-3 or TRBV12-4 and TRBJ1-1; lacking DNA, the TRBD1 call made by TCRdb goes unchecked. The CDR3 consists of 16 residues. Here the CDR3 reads CASSYGRGQAGLRAFF.